This T cell receptor beta chain was captured by sequencing in a study of early T cells in non-severe SARS-CoV-2 infection. Across the study: Sequencing targeted bulk RNA from unsorted whole blood, leaving chains unpaired.

Note on this clonotype: Its antigen is not identified.

Trimming stripped 1 base from V and 3 bases from J, with 7 bases between. Germline V lookup: CDR1 SGHVS, CDR2 FQNEAQ. This CDR3 has 13 amino acids. Separate cDNA molecules each had unique molecular identifiers attached to them. Via MiXCR, TCRdb re-called the 5' RACE reads, giving one row per CDR3 protein. The repertoire holds around 31,000 distinct CDR3 sequences, with about 5.7% as singletons. Points from the study as a whole: Database matching using VDJdb favored anti-spike CD8 responses, with private and CD4 specificities left missing.

The TCR comes from an adult who was a healthcare worker with PCR-confirmed SARS-CoV-2 infection or an uninfected control (not recorded which). Sequencing input: whole blood. The rearrangement links TRBV7-8 to TRBJ2-7; D gene unclear. CDR3 loop: CASSLGPGYEQYF. The CDR3, as DNA: TGTGCCAGCAGCTTAGGTCCGGGCTACGAGCAGTACTTC.